The T cell receptor beta chain under discussion was sequenced for a study of shared clonotypes between healthy human individuals. This clone was recorded only once. What it binds is not known. Produced via immunoSEQ multiplex PCR; TCRdb's table is partial and in-frame only. The repertoire includes some 2,500,000 clones, 92% of them detected once, and more than 0.35% sits in the top ten. General study points: Clonotype sharing across several donors was observed for roughly 5% of naive CD4 clonotypes. Sharing of clonotypes among donors was expected to vary with sequencing depth.

The source material was naive CD4+ T cells from PBMCs. Regarding subset: CD45RA+ positively selected. The clonotype comes from a man aged 18 to 35 in good health. Some clones in this sample may be carry-over from other donors' samples.

In DNA form, the CDR3 reads TGTGCCAGCAGCTTAACAGCAGGGGTACCCTACAATGAGCAGTTCTTC. Translating gives CASSLTAGVPYNEQFF. This rearrangement joins TRBV7-3 to TRBJ2-1, with TRBD1 as a possible D gene (6 bases). The V gene's germline CDR1 is SGHTA and CDR2 FQGTGA. This CDR3 is 16 amino acids long. V lost 0 bases to trimming and J lost 2 bases, with 11 bases between them.